The 26 T cell receptor beta chains presented below share a single source sample, sequenced in a study of T cell repertoires in cytomegalovirus infection. Each CDR3 protein gets one entry after TCRdb re-called the reads with MiXCR. The sample carries 290,000 or so distinct CDR3 sequences, approximately 8.9% recorded once. The source material was PBMCs. These receptors originate from a human donor in good health (CMV status not recorded). Some clones in this sample may be carry-over from other donors' samples.

This clonotype was recorded at least ten times. The rearrangement joins TRBV19 to TRBJ2-4; unclear D gene. Germline values: CDR1 LNHDA, CDR2 SQIVND (reference sequence). The CDR3 covers 14 residues. The V end was cut by 4 bases, the J end by 1 base, with 8 bases between. The CDR3 spells CASSNEAAKNIQYF. For the CDR3, the DNA is TGTGCCAGTAGTAACGAGGCGGCCAAAAACATTCAGTACTTC.

At least ten counts were recorded for this clonotype. The rearrangement joins TRBV19 to TRBJ1-5, with a tentative D call TRBD1 (5 bases). V gave up 5 bases and J gave up 4 bases, with 12 bases separating them. The CDR3 extends over 14 amino acids. In germline, CDR1 is LNHDA, CDR2 SQIVND (reference sequence). CDR3 bases: TGTGCCAGTAGTGGTTCTGGGGGTAATCAGCCCCAGCATTTT. Encoded protein: CASSGSGGNQPQHF.

This clonotype was counted at least ten times. V is TRBV28 and J is TRBJ1-5; D is unclear. The V and J ends lost 1 base and 1 base respectively, with 5 bases between them. The V gene's germline CDR1 is MDHEN and CDR2 SYDVKM. This CDR3 contains 14 residues. CDR3 loop: CASSLLDSNQPQHF. As DNA, the CDR3 is TGTGCCAGCAGTTTATTGGACAGCAATCAGCCCCAGCATTTT.

With regard to this clonotype: One end of the junction does not line up with germline, which may come from a read error. The chain couples TRBV5-1 to TRBJ2-1; 9 bases fit TRBD2. The CDR3 contains 18 residues. The germline V gene has CDR1 SGHRS and CDR2 YFSETQ. Here the CDR3 reads CASRLVAVMLAGYNEQFF. Written as DNA, the CDR3 is TGCGCCAGCAGATTGGTTGCGGTGATGCTAGCGGGGTACAATGAGCAGTTCTTC.

This clonotype was seen a few times. The V gene is TRBV20-1, the J gene TRBJ1-2; D call uncertain. The germline CDR1 and CDR2 sequences are DFQATT and SNEGSKA (reference sequence). CDR3 length equals 11 residues. The V and J ends lost 2 bases and 8 bases respectively, with 9 bases between them. CDR3 nucleotides: TGCAGTGCTAGACGGCAGAGGGGCTACACCTTC. It translates to CSARRQRGYTF.

This clonotype appeared many times. The chain recombines TRBV7-2 with TRBJ2-3; D remains ambiguous. V was trimmed by 4 bases and J by 7 bases, leaving 12 bases between them. Germline CDR1 SGHTA, CDR2 FQGNSA. This CDR3 is built from 13 residues. The CDR3 coding sequence is TGTGCCAGCAGCTCCGTCCTCCAGAATACGCAGTATTTT. This gives the protein CASSSVLQNTQYF.

This clonotype was seen many times. The V call is TRBV14, the J call TRBJ2-1, with TRBD2 matching over 8 bases. This CDR3 region has 16 residues. CDR1 and CDR2 from the germline V gene are SGHDN and FVKESK. V lost 6 bases and J lost 9; bases outside the gene matches: 16. CDR3 region: CASRPVSGDWSSEQFF. The DNA for the CDR3 is TGTGCCAGCAGGCCCGTTAGCGGGGATTGGAGTAGTGAGCAGTTCTTC.

This clonotype showed up many times. The V gene is TRBV5-6, the J gene TRBJ1-2; TRBD1 is a possible D gene (5 bases). V was trimmed by 3 bases and J by 4 bases, leaving 16 bases between them. The CDR3 covers 15 residues. Looked up from germline, CDR1 is SGHDT and CDR2 is YYEEEE. CDR3 coding DNA: TGTGCCAGCAGCTCTGCGGATGGGGGTCCCTATGGCTACACCTTC. It encodes CASSSADGGPYGYTF.

This clonotype was found many times. The chain couples TRBV7-3 to TRBJ2-5; D is possibly TRBD1 (5 bases). The CDR3 has 13 amino acids. Per germline, CDR1 SGHTA and CDR2 FQGTGA. V lost 2 bases, J lost 6 bases, and 10 bases lay in between. The DNA for the CDR3 is TGTGCCAGCAGCTTAGGACACTCTCAGACCCAGTACTTC. It specifies CASSLGHSQTQYF.

There are a few counts of this clonotype. The chain joins TRBV29-1 to TRBJ2-7, with D possibly matching TRBD1 (5 bases). V lost 6 bases to trimming and J lost 7 bases, with 16 bases between them. The CDR3 consists of 12 residues. Looked up from germline, CDR1 is SQVTM and CDR2 is ANQGSEA. The CDR3 DNA reads TGCAGCGTCGGGCTGGACATGAGGGAGCAGTACTTC. Encoded protein: CSVGLDMREQYF.

The V and J genes are TRBV7-9 and TRBJ2-3; 7 nucleotides line up with TRBD2. CDR1 and CDR2 from the germline V gene are SEHNR and FQNEAQ (reference sequence). There are 18 residues in the CDR3. The V segment lost 4 bases and the J segment 1 base; nucleotides outside the gene matches: 14. The CDR3 region is CASSSDRVGLGGTDTQYF. CDR3 nucleotide sequence: TGTGCCAGCAGCTCTGACCGGGTAGGACTAGGGGGCACAGATACGCAGTATTTT.

This clonotype has ten or more counts. V gene TRBV7-9 combines with J gene TRBJ1-1, with 9 bases that match TRBD1. The V segment lost 5 bases and the J segment 7 bases; nucleotides outside the gene matches: 14. This CDR3 contains 16 residues. Germline CDR1 SEHNR, CDR2 FQNEAQ (reference sequence). CDR3 loop: CASSNNHRDRVHEAFF. The CDR3 DNA is TGTGCCAGCAGCAACAACCACCGGGACAGGGTCCATGAAGCTTTCTTT.

This clonotype was detected many times. The chain couples TRBV29-1 to TRBJ2-5; TRBD2 matches 8 bases. Germline trimming cut 4 bases from V and 5 bases from J; bases unmatched to any gene: 6. This CDR3 is 13 amino acids long. Germline V lookup: CDR1 SQVTM, CDR2 ANQGSEA. The CDR3 DNA sequence: TGCAGCGTTGGTTGGACTAGCAGGGAGACCCAGTACTTC. Amino acids: CSVGWTSRETQYF.

Ten or more counts support this clonotype. The rearrangement links TRBV7-2 to TRBJ2-4, with D possibly being TRBD2 (6 bases). The V end lost 5 bases, the J end lost 7 bases, and 18 bases lay between the germline ends. This CDR3 spans 15 amino acids. CDR1 is SGHTA, CDR2 FQGNSA, per germline. CDR3 protein: CASSPQEGWRNIQYF. CDR3 in DNA: TGTGCCAGCAGCCCCCAGGAGGGGTGGAGGAACATTCAGTACTTC.

The table lists this clonotype with many counts. The rearrangement joins TRBV6-1 to TRBJ2-2; D uncertain. V lost 8 bases and J 1 base, leaving 11 bases between the germline ends. Per germline, CDR1 MNHNS and CDR2 SASEGT. The CDR3 has 14 residues. The CDR3 DNA reads as TGTGCCAGCTCCGGGCCGAGGAACACCGGGGAGCTGTTTTTT. Its translation: CASSGPRNTGELFF.

Many counts were recorded for this clonotype. J is TRBJ1-5 and V is TRBV5-5; 9 bases fit TRBD1. The CDR3 totals 19 residues. V was clipped by 3 bases and J by 1 base; unmatched bases: 14. In germline, CDR1 is SGHKS, CDR2 YYEKEE (reference sequence). CDR3: CASSSKPGQGIRSNQPQHF. In DNA, the CDR3 is TGTGCCAGCAGCTCTAAACCGGGACAGGGAATTCGGAGCAATCAGCCCCAGCATTTT.

The CDR3 is CSVGQSSGNTIYF. The CDR3 region has the DNA TGCAGCGTCGGACAGAGCTCTGGAAACACCATATATTTT. The chain has TRBV29-1 and TRBJ1-3; D possibly corresponds to TRBD1 (6 bases). Trimming took off 6 bases at V and 0 bases at J, with 9 bases between the two ends. The CDR3 totals 13 residues. CDR1 and CDR2 (germline): SQVTM, ANQGSEA.

In this sample, this clonotype turned up many times. The chain is built from TRBV6-1 and TRBJ1-5; D is possibly TRBD1 (5 bases). Between the trimmed V and J ends, which lost 8 bases and 7 bases, there was a span of 18 bases. Germline V gene data show CDR1 as MNHNS and CDR2 as SASEGT. CDR3 length equals 14 residues. CDR3 amino acids: CASQTVEYVQPQHF. CDR3 nucleotides: TGTGCCAGCCAGACAGTCGAATACGTCCAGCCCCAGCATTTT.

This clonotype has at least ten counts. The rearrangement uses TRBV12-5 and TRBJ2-3; D call uncertain. The CDR3 spans 13 residues. Trimming took 3 bases from V and 0 from J, leaving 4 bases between them. Germline V CDR1 and CDR2: LGHNT, FRNRAP. The CDR3: CASGFTSTDTQYF. CDR3 nucleotide sequence: TGTGCTAGTGGTTTTACTAGCACAGATACGCAGTATTTT.

To note about this clonotype: This may be a read error: a much more frequent sequence differs by one nucleotide. Because the CDR3 is missing its conserved closing phenylalanine or tryptophan, this is likely a read error. The genes are TRBV6-1 and TRBJ2-3, with D possibly being TRBD1 (6 bases). Deletions cut 5 bases from V and 0 bases from J, with 15 bases between. The CDR3 loop spans 16 amino acids. From germline, CDR1 is MNHNS and CDR2 SASEGT. CDR3 region: CASSQGTRHSTDTQYL. The CDR3, as DNA: TGTGCCAGCAGTCAGGGGACAAGACATAGCACAGATACGCAGTATTTG.

In this sample, this clonotype turned up a few times. This chain connects TRBV6-2 or TRBV6-3 to TRBJ2-3; the D gene is possibly TRBD2 (7 bases). V was clipped by 2 bases and J by 5 bases, with 11 bases between them. CDR1 MNHEY and CDR2 SVGEGT come from the germline V gene. The CDR3 totals 14 residues. CDR3 coding DNA: TGTGCCAGCAGTTACGGGGGGGCGGAAGATACGCAGTATTTT. It yields the protein CASSYGGAEDTQYF.

This clonotype was recorded many times. The V call is TRBV2, the J call TRBJ2-1; 12 bases fit TRBD2. With V trimmed by 6 bases and J by 8 bases, 5 bases remained unmatched. Germline CDR1 is SNHLY and CDR2 is FYNNEI. The CDR3 is made up of 14 amino acids. CDR3 loop: CASRQTSGGHEQFF. The CDR3 coding sequence is TGTGCCAGCAGGCAGACTAGCGGGGGTCATGAGCAGTTCTTC.

The chain uses TRBV18 and TRBJ1-4, with D perhaps matching TRBD1 (5 bases). The germline V gene has CDR1 KGHSH and CDR2 LQKENI. The CDR3 extends over 16 amino acids. V lost 4 bases and J 0 bases, leaving 12 bases between the germline ends. This CDR3 reads CASSLFGTTTNEKLFF. CDR3 in DNA: TGTGCCAGCTCACTATTTGGGACTACAACTAATGAAAAACTGTTTTTT.

In this sample, this clonotype turned up a few times. The chain links TRBV5-1 to TRBJ1-2; D might be TRBD1 (6 bases). Trimming took off 2 bases at V and 3 bases at J, with 11 bases between the two ends. The CDR3 sequence is 14 residues long. Per the germline V gene, CDR1 is SGHRS and CDR2 is YFSETQ. CDR3 sequence: CASSLQTGHYGYTF. The CDR3 DNA reads as TGCGCCAGCAGCTTACAGACAGGCCACTATGGCTACACCTTC.

This clonotype appeared many times. The chain joins TRBV12-3 or TRBV12-4 to TRBJ2-7, with TRBD2 as a possible D gene (6 bases). The CDR3 totals 14 residues. V dropped 2 bases and J dropped 3 bases, with 11 bases sitting between them. The CDR3: CASSLTSGCYEQYV. The CDR3 region has the DNA TGTGCCAGCAGTTTAACCAGCGGGTGCTACGAGCAGTACGTC.

V and J are TRBV20-1 and TRBJ1-2, with 8 bases matching TRBD1. Trimming took 5 bases from V and 4 from J; bases not matched to a gene: 3. In germline, CDR1 is DFQATT, CDR2 SNEGSKA (reference sequence). The CDR3 is 12 amino acids. CDR3 sequence (DNA): TGCAGTGCTGCGACAGGGGTCTATGGCTACACCTTC. This gives the protein CSAATGVYGYTF.